This TCR beta chain derives from a study of T cell responses to AZD1222 COVID-19 vaccine. TCRdb's copy holds only in-frame clones and misses some; the assay was immunoSEQ multiplex PCR. The table shows some 100,000 clones, with roughly nine tenths occurring only once. Germline-derived CDR1 and CDR2 are GTSNPN and SVGIG (reference sequence). Trimming removed 1 base from V and 0 bases from J, with 7 bases in between. This CDR3 region has 15 residues. The sample was peripheral blood, taken 28 days after the second AZD1222 dose. The chain carries TRBV30 and TRBJ1-6; D not resolved. The TCR originated in an adult who received the AZD1222 COVID-19 vaccine. The CDR3 is CAWSGMSSYNSPLHF. CDR3 DNA sequence: TGTGCCTGGAGTGGCATGAGCTCCTATAATTCACCCCTCCACTTT.